These T cell receptor beta chains were read from a single sample in a study of T cells in localized non-small cell lung cancer. Measured with immunoSEQ multiplex PCR; TCRdb has only the in-frame clones, and not every one. The data contain 50,000 to 70,000 clones, 90% to 95% of them seen just once; the ten biggest clones take up just under 20%. Sequencing was performed on peripheral blood, taken before any cancer treatment. The source of these receptors is a man between 35 and 75 years old with stage I lung adenocarcinoma. Both conserved end residues are part of each CDR3. Each record gives: V gene, D gene, clone size, J gene, CDR3 protein, CDR3 DNA. A D gene is named only where the DNA matches it firmly. Not every row has a clone size; where given, it reads once, few, many or a size class.

TRBV7-9	TRBD2	.	TRBJ2-5	CASSLLAGGQETQYF	TGTGCCAGCAGCTTACTAGCGGGAGGGCAAGAGACCCAGTACTTC
TRBV7-2	.	once	TRBJ1-5	CASSIGRGPQHF	TGTGCCAGCAGCATAGGACGGGGGCCCCAGCATTTT
TRBV28	.	once	TRBJ2-3	CASRSGDTQYF	TGTGCCAGCAGAAGTGGGGATACGCAGTATTTT
TRBV6-1	.	.	TRBJ1-4	CASSEPGPRNEKLFF	TGTGCCAGCAGTGAGCCGGGACCTCGGAATGAAAAACTGTTTTTT
TRBV9	TRBD2	.	TRBJ2-1	CASSLGLAGGAPYNEQFF	TGTGCCAGCAGCCTCGGACTAGCGGGAGGGGCTCCTTACAATGAGCAGTTCTTC
TRBV29-1	.	once	TRBJ1-1	CSVYQANTEAFF	TGCAGCGTCTATCAGGCGAACACTGAAGCTTTCTTT
TRBV5-6	.	.	TRBJ1-2	CASSLSRMGYGYTF	TGTGCCAGCAGCTTGAGCCGGATGGGCTATGGCTACACCTTC
TRBV29-1	TRBD2	once	TRBJ2-7	CSPSLAGAYEQYF	TGCAGCCCCTCCTTAGCGGGCGCCTACGAGCAGTACTTC
TRBV28	.	.	TRBJ1-1	CASSSLTANTEAFF	TGTGCCAGCAGTTCGCTGACAGCTAACACTGAAGCTTTCTTT
TRBV14	TRBD1	.	TRBJ2-7	CASSPSKGTGTYEQYF	TGTGCCAGCAGCCCCTCGAAGGGGACAGGGACCTACGAGCAGTACTTC
TRBV5-4	TRBD2	.	TRBJ2-1	CASSPGLAVNNEQFF	TGTGCCAGCAGCCCCGGACTAGCGGTTAACAATGAGCAGTTCTTC
TRBV19	.	.	TRBJ2-3	CASKLDGTLFTDTQYF	TGTGCCAGCAAGCTTGACGGGACCCTTTTCACAGATACGCAGTATTTT
TRBV11-2	.	.	TRBJ1-1	CASSLARGGTEAFF	TGTGCCAGCAGCTTAGCCAGGGGTGGGACTGAAGCTTTCTTT
TRBV21-1	.	.	TRBJ1-1	CASSRAGLGVTEAFF	TGTGCCAGCAGCCGGGCCGGGCTGGGGGTCACTGAAGCTTTCTTT
TRBV5-4	.	once	TRBJ1-1	CASSLAGRGNTEAFF	TGTGCCAGCAGCTTGGCGGGACGGGGGAACACTGAAGCTTTCTTT
TRBV6-5	TRBD2	.	TRBJ2-1	CASARGGRSYNEQFF	TGTGCCAGTGCCCGGGGGGGTCGGTCCTACAATGAGCAGTTCTTC
TRBV7-6	.	.	TRBJ2-7	CASSSRGGYEQYF	TGTGCCAGCAGCTCCAGGGGGGGTTACGAGCAGTACTTC
TRBV30	.	.	TRBJ2-3	CAWSTTGDTQYF	TGTGCCTGGAGTACAACAGGGGATACGCAGTATTTT
TRBV5-6	.	.	TRBJ1-1	CASSGGQFNTEAFF	TGTGCCAGCAGCGGAGGACAGTTTAACACTGAAGCTTTCTTT
TRBV29-1	.	few	TRBJ2-1	CSVEDTVGNEQFF	TGCAGCGTTGAAGATACAGTCGGGAATGAGCAGTTCTTC
TRBV28	.	.	TRBJ2-7	CASSGYEQYF	TGTGCCAGCAGTGGCTACGAGCAGTACTTC
TRBV18	.	few	TRBJ2-7	CASSPRRGDPYEQYF	TGTGCCAGCTCACCACGGCGGGGAGATCCCTACGAGCAGTACTTC
TRBV6-5	.	.	TRBJ2-3	CASSLSPEGTDTQYF	TGTGCCAGCAGCCTATCCCCTGAGGGCACAGATACGCAGTATTTT
TRBV18	.	.	TRBJ2-7	CASSPRRGQRTEEQYF	TGTGCCAGCTCACCACGGAGGGGACAGCGTACGGAGGAGCAGTACTTC
TRBV9	.	.	TRBJ1-1	CASSVVTSGGEAFF	TGTGCCAGCAGCGTAGTCACGTCTGGTGGTGAAGCTTTCTTT
TRBV27	TRBD2	.	TRBJ2-3	CASSSPRGGTDTQYF	TGTGCCAGCAGTTCGCCCCGGGGGGGCACAGATACGCAGTATTTT
TRBV28	.	.	TRBJ1-2	CASSTGRQASHFYGYTF	TGTGCCAGCAGTACGGGAAGACAGGCGTCACACTTCTATGGCTACACCTTC
TRBV2	.	.	TRBJ2-7	CASSEPFSYEQYF	TGTGCCAGCAGTGAACCGTTCTCCTACGAGCAGTACTTC
TRBV4-2	TRBD2	.	TRBJ2-5	CASSLNPGTSGSGGTRTQYF	TGTGCCAGCAGCCTTAATCCCGGGACTAGCGGGAGTGGGGGGACTCGGACCCAGTACTTC
TRBV5-8	.	.	TRBJ1-5	CASSLETGGQPQHF	TGTGCCAGCAGCTTGGAAACGGGTGGTCAGCCCCAGCATTTT
TRBV5-6	.	.	TRBJ2-1	CASSLGRNNEQFF	TGTGCCAGCAGCTTGGGACGGAATAATGAGCAGTTCTTC
TRBV2	.	.	TRBJ1-5	CASSVVKSRRGPNQPQHF	TGTGCCAGCAGTGTGGTCAAAAGTCGCAGGGGCCCCAATCAGCCCCAGCATTTT
TRBV5-1	.	.	TRBJ1-1	CASSLYAGENTEAFF	TGCGCCAGCAGCCTCTACGCAGGAGAGAACACTGAAGCTTTCTTT
TRBV15	.	.	TRBJ2-3	CATSRDTDTQYF	TGTGCCACCAGCAGAGACACAGATACGCAGTATTTT
TRBV7-3	.	.	TRBJ2-3	CASSNGDSTDTQYF	TGTGCCAGCAGCAACGGGGACAGCACAGATACGCAGTATTTT
TRBV10-3	TRBD2	.	TRBJ2-1	CAISGVSGERYNEQFF	TGTGCCATCAGTGGAGTAAGCGGGGAGCGGTACAATGAGCAGTTCTTC
TRBV11-2	TRBD2	once	TRBJ2-5	CASSLEPLAGSQETQYF	TGTGCCAGCAGCTTAGAACCCCTAGCGGGTAGTCAAGAGACCCAGTACTTC
TRBV29-1	.	.	TRBJ2-2	CSVLDDTGELFF	TGCAGCGTTCTGGACGACACCGGGGAGCTGTTTTTT
TRBV28	TRBD1	.	TRBJ2-3	CASRTGTELYF	TGTGCCAGCAGGACGGGGACAGAACTGTATTTT
TRBV28	TRBD1	.	TRBJ1-2	CASSPGQGDYYGYTF	TGTGCCAGCAGTCCGGGACAGGGGGATTACTATGGCTACACCTTC
TRBV5-1	.	.	TRBJ2-5	CASRERSLQETQYF	TGCGCCAGCAGGGAGCGGAGCTTGCAAGAGACCCAGTACTTC
TRBV4-1	.	.	TRBJ2-1	CASSQELAAYNEQFF	TGCGCCAGCAGCCAAGAATTAGCGGCATACAATGAGCAGTTCTTC
TRBV15	TRBD1	.	TRBJ2-2	CATSSRQGRSGELFF	TGTGCCACCAGCAGTAGACAGGGGAGGTCCGGGGAGCTGTTTTTT
TRBV12-5	.	.	TRBJ1-1	CASGLARPGAFF	TGTGCTAGTGGTTTGGCCCGACCGGGGGCTTTCTTT